One and the same sample provided the 12 T cell receptor beta chains below, sequenced in a study of neurological immune-mediated disorders. The time point was: longitudinal time-point 3. TCRdb reprocessed the 5' RACE reads via MiXCR and lists one record per CDR3 protein. The data show 43,000 or so distinct CDR3 sequences, with around an eighth seen just once and more than 9.5% held by the top ten. Material: PBMCs. The source is a man aged 25 to 40 in good health.

This clonotype showed up many times. The CDR3 nucleotides are TGTGCCAGCAGCCCACCGAACACTGAAGCTTTCTTT. Its translation: CASSPPNTEAFF. The chain links TRBV9 to TRBJ1-1; D gene unclear. V was cut by 4 bases and J by 1 base, with 5 bases left in between. The germline gives CDR1 SGDLS, CDR2 YYNGEE. The CDR3 runs 12 residues.

This clonotype showed up many times. The chain recombines TRBV27 with TRBJ2-4; the match to TRBD1 covers 7 bases. Germline V gene data show CDR1 as MNHEY and CDR2 as SMNVEV (reference sequence). The V and J ends lost 7 bases and 7 bases, in that order; junction bases with no gene match: 10. This CDR3 is 14 amino acids long. CDR3 amino acids: CASTHVGTANIQYF. The CDR3 nucleotides are TGTGCCAGCACACACGTCGGGACAGCTAACATTCAGTACTTC.

This clonotype was picked up many times. The V and J genes are TRBV6-5 and TRBJ1-2, with 9 bases matching TRBD1. CDR3 length: 14 residues. V trimming: 6 bases; J trimming: 7 bases; junction bases outside the gene matches: 9. CDR1 is MNHEY, CDR2 SVGAGI, per germline. The CDR3 coding sequence is TGTGCCAGCAGGACCGGGACAGGGTCAGCTGGCTACACCTTC. This codes for CASRTGTGSAGYTF.

This clonotype showed up many times. This rearrangement joins TRBV6-4 to TRBJ2-2; D might be TRBD1 (8 bases). Germline V gene data show CDR1 as MRHNA and CDR2 as SNTAGT. V was cut by 6 bases and J by 3 bases, with 14 bases left in between. This CDR3 is 15 amino acids long. CDR3 nucleotide sequence: TGTGCCAGCAGCAGCGGGACAGGCGACACCGGGGAGCTGTTTTTT. It encodes CASSSGTGDTGELFF.

This clonotype was seen many times. The chain carries TRBV3-1 and TRBJ2-7, with 10 bases identical to TRBD2. Per germline, CDR1 LGHDT and CDR2 YNNKEL (reference sequence). V dropped 2 bases and J dropped 3; count of bases not matched to a gene: 4. This CDR3 is 15 amino acids long. Here the CDR3 reads CASSQMGTSDYEQYF. Here the CDR3 DNA reads TGTGCCAGCAGCCAAATGGGGACTAGCGACTACGAGCAGTACTTC.

This clonotype has ten or more counts. The chain is built from TRBV12-3 or TRBV12-4 and TRBJ2-5; 9 bases map to TRBD1. CDR3 size: 13 residues. V was clipped by 5 bases and J by 2 bases; unmatched bases: 0. The CDR3 bases are TGTGCCAGCAGTGACAGGGGGCAAGAGACCCAGTACTTC. Its protein product is CASSDRGQETQYF.

This clonotype was seen repeatedly, ten times or more. This chain joins TRBV20-1 and TRBJ2-2; either TRBD1 or TRBD2 may supply D (5 bases each). Per the germline V gene, CDR1 is DFQATT and CDR2 is SNEGSKA (reference sequence). The V gene lost 4 bases and the J gene lost 6 bases, with 15 bases spanning the gap. The CDR3 has 14 residues. This CDR3 is CSAITQGVAGELFF. The CDR3 DNA is TGCAGTGCTATCACCCAGGGAGTGGCCGGGGAGCTGTTTTTT.

Points on this clonotype: The junction departs from germline at one end; a sequencing error may be responsible. The rearrangement uses TRBV28 and TRBJ2-1, with D perhaps given as TRBD1 or TRBD2 (5 bases each). The CDR3 runs to 16 residues. Germline-derived CDR1 and CDR2 are MDHEN and SYDVKM. CDR3 sequence: CDSSLYAGSPYNEQFF. The CDR3 bases are TGTGACAGCAGTTTATACGCAGGGAGCCCCTACAATGAGCAGTTCTTC.

In this sample, this clonotype turned up many times. This chain connects TRBV7-9 to TRBJ2-1; 9 bases align to TRBD1. V shed 6 bases and J 4 bases; nucleotides not matched to a gene: 13. The CDR3 contains 17 residues. Germline lookup yields CDR1 SEHNR and CDR2 FQNEAQ (reference sequence). The CDR3 DNA is TGTGCCAGCAGTCGAGAACCGGGACAGGGAGGGTACAATGAGCAGTTCTTC. Translated: CASSREPGQGGYNEQFF.

This clonotype has more than one count but fewer than ten. V gene TRBV7-3 combines with J gene TRBJ2-6; D is undetermined. Trimming removed 1 base at V and 0 bases at J, with 7 bases between. The length of the CDR3 is 16 residues. The germline gives CDR1 SGHTA, CDR2 FQGTGA. The CDR3 reads CASSLNEASGANVLTF. Written as DNA, the CDR3 is TGTGCCAGCAGCTTAAATGAAGCCTCTGGGGCCAACGTCCTGACTTTC.

This clonotype has a count of ten or more. The chain joins TRBV24-1 to TRBJ2-5, with a tentative D call TRBD2 (6 bases). The germline V gene has CDR1 KGHDR and CDR2 SFDVKD. The CDR3 totals 14 residues. Trimming took 1 base from V and 5 from J, leaving 10 bases between them. The CDR3 nucleotides are TGTGCCACCAGTGATTTAGGGGAGGACGAGACCCAGTACTTC. Encoded protein: CATSDLGEDETQYF.

The CDR3 nucleotides read TGTGCCAGCAGTGCACAGGGGACCACGAACACCGGGGAGCTGTTTTTT. As protein: CASSAQGTTNTGELFF. The chain links TRBV27 to TRBJ2-2; TRBD1 aligns across 7 bases. CDR1 is MNHEY, CDR2 SMNVEV, per germline (reference sequence). V dropped 5 bases and J dropped 0; count of bases not matched to a gene: 6. The CDR3 covers 16 residues.